The TCR beta chain under discussion was sequenced for a study of beta chain features in type 1 diabetes. General study findings and limits: PCR might favor shorter templates, equally in patients and controls. Insertions were fewer and deletions more numerous at VDJ junctions in type 1 diabetes patients.

V was pared by 1 base and J by 4 bases, with 25 bases between. Germline CDR1 is SGHTA and CDR2 is FQGTGA. The CDR3 loop spans 19 amino acids. This clone has only a few counts. The antigen is unknown. The study reverse transcribed the entire isolated RNA, so it sequenced expressed TCRB transcripts. Here immunoSEQ multiplex PCR was the method, and the copy in TCRdb shows in-frame clones only, minus some. The data contain fewer than 650,000 clones, around a sixth of them singletons. Cell sorting via CD45RO/CCR7/CD25/CD127/CD95/CD27 was performed to obtain CD4+ naive, central memory, regulatory and stem cell-like memory cells. Every sorted population was more than 95% pure.

This sequence was found in a man aged 18 to 35 in good health. This chain links TRBV7-3 with TRBJ1-1; D remains unclear. Sequencing input: naive CD4+ T cells from blood. CDR3 sequence: CASSLKGPGSRRVSTEAFF. The CDR3 DNA follows: TGTGCCAGCAGCTTAAAGGGCCCGGGGAGCCGAAGAGTGAGCACTGAAGCTTTCTTT.